This TCR beta chain was identified in a study of T cell changes during pregnancy in multiple sclerosis. Measured with immunoSEQ multiplex PCR; TCRdb has only the in-frame clones, and not every one. The data hold some 120,000 clones, with roughly 95% observed a single time. This CDR3 comprises 17 residues. Germline CDR1 is SGDLS and CDR2 is YYNGEE. V shed 0 bases and J 3 bases; nucleotides not matched to a gene: 9. The origin of this receptor is a female donor with multiple sclerosis, enrolled in a pregnancy study. This sequence joins TRBV9 and TRBJ2-3; 8 bases are shared with TRBD2. The source material was peripheral blood, sampled after pregnancy. This CDR3 reads CASSVDPPGGGTDTQYF. The CDR3 nucleotides are TGTGCCAGCAGCGTAGATCCCCCGGGCGGGGGGACAGATACGCAGTATTTT. The variable domain in full, with the rest retrieved from reference TRBV9 and TRBJ2-3, is DSGVTQTPKHLITATGQRVTLRCSPRSGDLSVYWYQQSLDQGLQFLIQYYNGEERAKGNILERFSAQQFPDLHSELNLSSLELGDSALYFCASSVDPPGGGTDTQYFGPGTRLTVL.